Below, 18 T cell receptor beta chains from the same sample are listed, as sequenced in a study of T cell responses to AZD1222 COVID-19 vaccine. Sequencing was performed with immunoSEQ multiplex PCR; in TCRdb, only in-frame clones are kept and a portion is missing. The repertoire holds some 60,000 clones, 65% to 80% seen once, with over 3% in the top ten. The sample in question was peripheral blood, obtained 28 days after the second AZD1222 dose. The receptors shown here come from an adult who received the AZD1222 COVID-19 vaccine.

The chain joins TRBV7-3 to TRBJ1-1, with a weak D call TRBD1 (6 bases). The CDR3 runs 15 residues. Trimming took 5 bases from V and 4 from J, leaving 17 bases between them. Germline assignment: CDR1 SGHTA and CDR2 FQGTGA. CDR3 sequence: CASSPLGGASTEAFF. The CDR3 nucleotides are TGTGCCAGCAGCCCCCTTGGGGGGGCGAGCACTGAAGCTTTCTTT.

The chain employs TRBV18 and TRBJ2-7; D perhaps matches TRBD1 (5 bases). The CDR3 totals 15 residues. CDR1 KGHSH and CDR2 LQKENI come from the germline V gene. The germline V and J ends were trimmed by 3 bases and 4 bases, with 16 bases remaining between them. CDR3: CASSPRVVGQYEQYF. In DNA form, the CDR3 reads TGTGCCAGCTCACCCCGTGTTGTGGGGCAGTACGAGCAGTACTTC.

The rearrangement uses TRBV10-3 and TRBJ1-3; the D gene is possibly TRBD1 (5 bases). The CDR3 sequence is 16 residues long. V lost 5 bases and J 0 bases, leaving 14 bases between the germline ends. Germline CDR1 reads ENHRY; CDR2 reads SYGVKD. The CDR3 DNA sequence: TGTGCCATCAGTCCCGTCCAGGGTCGCTCTGGAAACACCATATATTTT. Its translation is CAISPVQGRSGNTIYF.

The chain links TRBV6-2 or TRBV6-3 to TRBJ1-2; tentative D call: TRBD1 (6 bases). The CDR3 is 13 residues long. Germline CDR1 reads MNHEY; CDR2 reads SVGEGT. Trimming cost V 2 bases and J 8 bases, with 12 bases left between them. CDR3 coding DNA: TGTGCCAGCAGTTACCGGACAGATGGCGGCTACACCTTC. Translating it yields CASSYRTDGGYTF.

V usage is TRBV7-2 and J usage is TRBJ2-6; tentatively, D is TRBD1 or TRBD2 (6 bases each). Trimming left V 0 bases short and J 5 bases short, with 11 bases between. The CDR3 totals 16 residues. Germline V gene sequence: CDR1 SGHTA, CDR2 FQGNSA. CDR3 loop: CASSLAGGTRANVLTF. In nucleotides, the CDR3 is TGTGCCAGCAGCTTAGCAGGGGGGACCAGGGCCAACGTCCTGACTTTC.

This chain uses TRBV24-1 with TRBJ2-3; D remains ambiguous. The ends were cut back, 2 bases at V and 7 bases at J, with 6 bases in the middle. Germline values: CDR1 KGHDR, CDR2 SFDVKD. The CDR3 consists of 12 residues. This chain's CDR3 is CATSDSPYTQYF. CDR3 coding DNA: TGTGCCACCAGTGATTCTCCCTATACGCAGTATTTT.

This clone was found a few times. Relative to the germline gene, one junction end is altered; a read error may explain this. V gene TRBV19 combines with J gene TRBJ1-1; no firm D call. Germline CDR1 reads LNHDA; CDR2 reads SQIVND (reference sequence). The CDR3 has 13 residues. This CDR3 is CFIPCEGITEAFF. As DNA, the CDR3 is TGCTTTATCCCGTGTGAGGGAATCACTGAAGCTTTCTTT.

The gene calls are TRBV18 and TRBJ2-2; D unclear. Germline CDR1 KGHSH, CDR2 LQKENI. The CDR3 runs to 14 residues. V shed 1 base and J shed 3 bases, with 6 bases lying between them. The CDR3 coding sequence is TGTGCCAGCTCACCACGGGGTGACACCGGGGAGCTGTTTTTT. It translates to CASSPRGDTGELFF. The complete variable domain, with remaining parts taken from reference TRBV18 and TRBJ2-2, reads NAGVMQNPRHLVRRRGQEARLRCSPMKGHSHVYWYRQLPEEGLKFMVYLQKENIIDESGMPKERFSAEFPKEGPSILRIQQVVRGDSAAYFCASSPRGDTGELFFGEGSRLTVL.

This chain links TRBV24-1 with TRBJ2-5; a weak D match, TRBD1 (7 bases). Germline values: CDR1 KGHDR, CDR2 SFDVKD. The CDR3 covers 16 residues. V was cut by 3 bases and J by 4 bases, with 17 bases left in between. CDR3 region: CATSDRERQGRETQYF. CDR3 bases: TGTGCCACCAGTGATCGGGAGCGACAGGGTAGAGAGACCCAGTACTTC.

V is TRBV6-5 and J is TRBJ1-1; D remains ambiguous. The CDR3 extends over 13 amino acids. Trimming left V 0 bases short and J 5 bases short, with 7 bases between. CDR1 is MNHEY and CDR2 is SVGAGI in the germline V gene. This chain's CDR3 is CASSYSGYTEAFF. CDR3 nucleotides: TGTGCCAGCAGTTACTCGGGGTATACTGAAGCTTTCTTT.

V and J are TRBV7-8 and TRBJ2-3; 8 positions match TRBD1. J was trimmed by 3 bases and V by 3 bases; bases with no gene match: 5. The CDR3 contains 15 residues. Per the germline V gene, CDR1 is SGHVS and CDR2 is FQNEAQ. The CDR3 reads CASSLQGAQTDTQYF. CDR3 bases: TGTGCCAGCAGCTTGCAGGGGGCGCAGACAGATACGCAGTATTTT.

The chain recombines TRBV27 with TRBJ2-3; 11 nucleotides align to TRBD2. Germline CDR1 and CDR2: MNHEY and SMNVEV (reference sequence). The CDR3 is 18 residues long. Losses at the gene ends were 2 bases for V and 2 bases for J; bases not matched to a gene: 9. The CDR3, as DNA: TGTGCCAGCAGTTTACATCCTAGCGGGGGGATAATCACAGATACGCAGTATTTT. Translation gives CASSLHPSGGIITDTQYF.

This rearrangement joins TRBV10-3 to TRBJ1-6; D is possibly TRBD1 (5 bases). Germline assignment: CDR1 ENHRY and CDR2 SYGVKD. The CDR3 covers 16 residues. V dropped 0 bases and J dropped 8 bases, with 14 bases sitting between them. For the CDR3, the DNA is TGTGCCATCAGTGAGTCCGGGGCCAGGGATTATTCACCCCTCCACTTT. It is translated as CAISESGARDYSPLHF.

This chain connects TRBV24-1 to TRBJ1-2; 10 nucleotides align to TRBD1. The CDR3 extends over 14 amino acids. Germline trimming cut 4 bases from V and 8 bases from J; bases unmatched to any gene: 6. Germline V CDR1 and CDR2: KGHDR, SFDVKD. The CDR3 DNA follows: TGTGCCACCAGTGACTCTGGGACAGGGGTCGGCTACACCTTC. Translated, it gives CATSDSGTGVGYTF.

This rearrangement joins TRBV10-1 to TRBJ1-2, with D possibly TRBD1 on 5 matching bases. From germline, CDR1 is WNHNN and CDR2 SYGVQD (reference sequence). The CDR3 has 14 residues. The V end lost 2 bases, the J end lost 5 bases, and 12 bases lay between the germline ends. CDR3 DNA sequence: TGCGCCAGCAGTGAGGGGGCGCCGGGTTATGGCTACACCTTC. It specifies CASSEGAPGYGYTF.

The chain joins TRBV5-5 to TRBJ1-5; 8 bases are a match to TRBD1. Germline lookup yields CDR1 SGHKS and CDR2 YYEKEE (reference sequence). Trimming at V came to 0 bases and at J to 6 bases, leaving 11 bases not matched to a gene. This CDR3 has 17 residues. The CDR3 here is CASSLGPGGDFSQPQHF. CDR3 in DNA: TGTGCCAGCAGCTTGGGGCCAGGGGGCGATTTCAGTCAGCCCCAGCATTTT. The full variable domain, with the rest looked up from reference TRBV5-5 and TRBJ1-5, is DAGVTQSPTHLIKTRGQQVTLRCSPISGHKSVSWYQQVLGQGPQFIFQYYEKEERGRGNFPDRFSARQFPNYSSELNVNALLLGDSALYLCASSLGPGGDFSQPQHFGDGTRLSIL.

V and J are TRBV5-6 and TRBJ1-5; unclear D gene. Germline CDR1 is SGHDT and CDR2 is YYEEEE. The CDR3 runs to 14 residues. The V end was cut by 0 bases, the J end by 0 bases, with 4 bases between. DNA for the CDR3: TGTGCCAGCAGCTTGGCCGGTAGCAATCAGCCCCAGCATTTT. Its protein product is CASSLAGSNQPQHF.

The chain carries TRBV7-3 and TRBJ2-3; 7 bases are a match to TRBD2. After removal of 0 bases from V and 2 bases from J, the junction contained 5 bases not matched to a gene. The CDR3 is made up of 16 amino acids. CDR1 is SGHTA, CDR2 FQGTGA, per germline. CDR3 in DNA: TGTGCCAGCAGCTTAACGGGGGAGGGAGACACAGATACGCAGTATTTT. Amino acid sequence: CASSLTGEGDTDTQYF.